This T cell receptor (beta chain) originates from a study of blood T cell repertoires in COVID-19. As for the study in general: There were acute and convalescent COVID-19 samples, and they came from the United States, Italy and Spain. In each case, the material was cDNA or gDNA derived from T cells, B-cell-depleted T cells, or PBMCs.

Sequenced by immunoSEQ multiplex PCR; TCRdb stores in-frame clones only, minus some. The sample yields roughly 96,000 clones, 82% seen once. The TCR sequence derives from a man older than 75 with acute or convalescent COVID-19. Material for sequencing was peripheral blood.

Here the CDR3 DNA reads TGTGCCAGCCGAAATCAGGGGCACCAGCCCCAGCATTTT. Translated, it gives CASRNQGHQPQHF. The chain links TRBV12-3 or TRBV12-4 to TRBJ1-5; a weak D match, TRBD1 (6 bases). Deletions cut 8 bases from V and 7 bases from J, with 15 bases between. CDR3 size: 13 residues.